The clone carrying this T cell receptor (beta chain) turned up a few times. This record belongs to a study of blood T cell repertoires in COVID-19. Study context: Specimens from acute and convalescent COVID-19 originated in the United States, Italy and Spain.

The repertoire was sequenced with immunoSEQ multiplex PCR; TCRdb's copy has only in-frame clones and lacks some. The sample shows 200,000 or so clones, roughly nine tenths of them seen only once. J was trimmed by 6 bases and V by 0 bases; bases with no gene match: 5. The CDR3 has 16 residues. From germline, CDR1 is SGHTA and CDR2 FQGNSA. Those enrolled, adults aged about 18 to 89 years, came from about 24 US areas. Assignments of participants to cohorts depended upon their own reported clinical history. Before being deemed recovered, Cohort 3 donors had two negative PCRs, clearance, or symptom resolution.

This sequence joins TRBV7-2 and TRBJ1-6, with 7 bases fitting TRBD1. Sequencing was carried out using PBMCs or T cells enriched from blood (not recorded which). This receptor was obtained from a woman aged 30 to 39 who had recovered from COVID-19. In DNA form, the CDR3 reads TGTGCCAGCAGCTTAGCGTTTGGGACAGTTAATTCACCCCTCCACTTT. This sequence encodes CASSLAFGTVNSPLHF.